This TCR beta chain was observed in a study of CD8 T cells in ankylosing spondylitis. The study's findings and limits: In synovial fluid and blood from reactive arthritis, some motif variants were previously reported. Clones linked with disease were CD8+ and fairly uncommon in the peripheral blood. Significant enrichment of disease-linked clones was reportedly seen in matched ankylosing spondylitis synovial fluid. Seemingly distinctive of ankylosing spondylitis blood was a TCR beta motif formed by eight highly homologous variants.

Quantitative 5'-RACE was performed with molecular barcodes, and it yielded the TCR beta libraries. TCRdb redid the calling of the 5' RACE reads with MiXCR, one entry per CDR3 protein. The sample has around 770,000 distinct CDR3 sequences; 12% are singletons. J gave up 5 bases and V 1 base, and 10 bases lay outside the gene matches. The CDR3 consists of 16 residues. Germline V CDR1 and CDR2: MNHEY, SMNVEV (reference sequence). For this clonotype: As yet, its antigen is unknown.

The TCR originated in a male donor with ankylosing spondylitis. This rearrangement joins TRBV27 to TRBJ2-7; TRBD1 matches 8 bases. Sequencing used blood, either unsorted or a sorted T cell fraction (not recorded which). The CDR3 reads CASSLYSRTGFDEQYF. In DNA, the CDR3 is TGTGCCAGCAGTTTATATAGTCGGACAGGGTTCGACGAGCAGTACTTC.